The clone carrying this T cell receptor beta chain was seen just once. Antigen unknown. After removal of 5 bases from V and 6 bases from J, the junction contained 7 bases not matched to a gene. Germline-derived CDR1 and CDR2 are SGHVS and FQNEAQ. This CDR3 is built from 14 residues. The data were taken from a study of OX40 agonist ivuxolimab in advanced cancers. Study results and caveats: Clonal expansion by week 6 occurred in CD4+ and CD8+ blood T cells (at 0.1 to 3.0 mg/kg).

Only in-frame clones appear in the TCRdb table, and some are missing; sequencing was by immunoSEQ multiplex PCR. The sample holds approximately 46,000 clones; more than 70% are singletons and the top ten take roughly 2.7%. This clonotype was sampled from an adult with an advanced solid tumor such as melanoma, head and neck, liver or kidney cancer. This rearrangement joins TRBV7-8 to TRBJ2-7; TRBD2 matches at 10 bases. The sample consisted of CD4+ or CD8+ T cells sorted from blood, taken in a trial of the OX40 agonist ivuxolimab. The CDR3 here is CASSLSGRAAEQYF. The CDR3 nucleotides are TGTGCCAGCAGCCTCAGCGGGAGGGCCGCCGAGCAGTACTTC.